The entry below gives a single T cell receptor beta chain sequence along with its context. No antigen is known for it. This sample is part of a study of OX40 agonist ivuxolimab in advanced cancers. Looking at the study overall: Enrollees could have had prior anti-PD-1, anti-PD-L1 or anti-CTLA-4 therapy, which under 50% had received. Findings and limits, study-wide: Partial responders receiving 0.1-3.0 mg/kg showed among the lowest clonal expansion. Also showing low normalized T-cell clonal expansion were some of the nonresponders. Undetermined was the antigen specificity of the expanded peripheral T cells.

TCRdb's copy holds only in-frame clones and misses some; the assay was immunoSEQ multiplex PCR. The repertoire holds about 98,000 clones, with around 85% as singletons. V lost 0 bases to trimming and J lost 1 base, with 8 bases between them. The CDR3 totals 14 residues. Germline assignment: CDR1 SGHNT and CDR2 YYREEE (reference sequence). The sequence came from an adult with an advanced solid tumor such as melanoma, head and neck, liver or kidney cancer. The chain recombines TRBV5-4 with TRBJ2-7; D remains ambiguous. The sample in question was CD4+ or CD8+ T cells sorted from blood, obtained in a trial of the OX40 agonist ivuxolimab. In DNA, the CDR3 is TGTGCCAGCAGCTTGGAGAGCAAATCCTACGAGCAGTACTTC. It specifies CASSLESKSYEQYF.